This T cell receptor beta chain was captured in a study of T cell changes during pregnancy in multiple sclerosis. Profiled with immunoSEQ multiplex PCR; TCRdb holds only in-frame clones, not every one. The repertoire holds 85,000 to 130,000 clones, with approximately 94% as singletons. The clonotype originates from a female donor with multiple sclerosis, enrolled in a pregnancy study. The sample was peripheral blood, taken in the second trimester of pregnancy.

The CDR3 sequence: CASSSGTGPSEAFF. CDR3 coding DNA: TGTGCCAGCAGTTCCGGGACAGGGCCCTCTGAAGCTTTCTTT. The V gene is TRBV7-8, the J gene TRBJ1-1, with 9 bases matching TRBD1. The CDR3 is made up of 14 amino acids. The J segment lost 6 bases and the V segment lost 6 bases, leaving 8 bases of the junction unmatched. Germline CDR1 reads SGHVS; CDR2 reads FQNEAQ. The full variable domain, its missing parts supplied by reference TRBV7-8 and TRBJ1-1, is GAGVSQSPRYKVAKRGQDVALRCDPISGHVSLFWYQQALGQGPEFLTYFQNEAQLDKSGLPSDRFFAERPEGSVSTLKIQRTQQEDSAVYLCASSSGTGPSEAFFGQGTRLTVV.